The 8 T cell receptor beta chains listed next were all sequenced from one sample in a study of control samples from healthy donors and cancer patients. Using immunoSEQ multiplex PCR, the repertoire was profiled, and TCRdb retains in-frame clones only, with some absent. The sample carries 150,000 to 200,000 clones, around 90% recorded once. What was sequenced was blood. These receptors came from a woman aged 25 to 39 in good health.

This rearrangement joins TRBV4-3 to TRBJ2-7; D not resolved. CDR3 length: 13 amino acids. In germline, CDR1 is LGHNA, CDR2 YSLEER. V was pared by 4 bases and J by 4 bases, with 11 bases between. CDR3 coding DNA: TGCGCCAGCAGCCGGGCGGCCTATTACGAGCAGTACTTC. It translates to CASSRAAYYEQYF.

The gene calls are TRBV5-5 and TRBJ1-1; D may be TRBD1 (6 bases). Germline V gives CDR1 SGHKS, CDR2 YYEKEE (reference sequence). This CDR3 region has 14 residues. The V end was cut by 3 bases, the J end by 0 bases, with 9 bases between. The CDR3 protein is CASSWGHMNTEAFF. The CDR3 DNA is TGTGCCAGCAGCTGGGGGCACATGAACACTGAAGCTTTCTTT. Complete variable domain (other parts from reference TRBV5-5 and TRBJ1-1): DAGVTQSPTHLIKTRGQQVTLRCSPISGHKSVSWYQQVLGQGPQFIFQYYEKEERGRGNFPDRFSARQFPNYSSELNVNALLLGDSALYLCASSWGHMNTEAFFGQGTRLTVV.

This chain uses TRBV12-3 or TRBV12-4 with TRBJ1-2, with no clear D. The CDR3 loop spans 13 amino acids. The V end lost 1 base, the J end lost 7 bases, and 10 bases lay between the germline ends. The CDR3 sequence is CASSLGGISGYTF. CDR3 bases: TGTGCCAGCAGTTTAGGAGGGATCTCTGGCTACACCTTC.

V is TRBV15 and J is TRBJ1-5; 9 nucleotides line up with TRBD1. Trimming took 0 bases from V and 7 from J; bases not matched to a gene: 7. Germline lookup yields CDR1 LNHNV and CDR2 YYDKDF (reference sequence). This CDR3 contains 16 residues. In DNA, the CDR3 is TGTGCCACCAGCAGAGATCCGGGACAGGGACAACAGCCCCAGCATTTT. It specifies CATSRDPGQGQQPQHF.

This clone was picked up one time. In DNA, the CDR3 is TGTGCCAGCAGCCACACCCGACAGTGGCACACTGAAGCTTTCTTT. Translating gives CASSHTRQWHTEAFF. This chain uses TRBV3-1 (or the pseudogene TRBV3-2) with TRBJ1-1, with D possibly matching TRBD1 (5 bases). From germline, CDR1 is LGHDT and CDR2 YNNKEL (reference sequence). The germline V and J ends were trimmed by 3 bases and 3 bases, with 14 bases remaining between them. The CDR3 runs 15 residues.

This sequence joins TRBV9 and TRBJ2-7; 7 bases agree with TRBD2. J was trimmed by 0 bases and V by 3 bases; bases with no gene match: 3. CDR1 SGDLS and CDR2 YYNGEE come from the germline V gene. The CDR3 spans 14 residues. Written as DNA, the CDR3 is TGTGCCAGCAGCGAGGGCGGGAGCTCCTACGAGCAGTACTTC. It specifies CASSEGGSSYEQYF.

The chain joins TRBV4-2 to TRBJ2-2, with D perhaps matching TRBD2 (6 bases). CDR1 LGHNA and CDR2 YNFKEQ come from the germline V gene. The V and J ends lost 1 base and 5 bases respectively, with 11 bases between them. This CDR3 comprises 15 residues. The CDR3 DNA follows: TGTGCCAGCAGCCAAGGGGGGAGGCTAACCGGGGAGCTGTTTTTT. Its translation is CASSQGGRLTGELFF.

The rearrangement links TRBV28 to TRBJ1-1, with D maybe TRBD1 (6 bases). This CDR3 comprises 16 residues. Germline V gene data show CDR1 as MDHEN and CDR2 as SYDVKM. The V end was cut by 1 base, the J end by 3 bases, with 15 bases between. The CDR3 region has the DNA TGTGCCAGCAGTTTATTGAGGGGGGTATCGTACACTGAAGCTTTCTTT. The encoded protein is CASSLLRGVSYTEAFF.